This T cell receptor (beta chain) comes out of a study of T cell repertoires in cytomegalovirus infection. Study details: Both CMV infection and a matching HLA type were indicated by public TCR beta signatures. General study points: Accumulated public TCR beta family frequency recognized individuals carrying CMV together with the relevant HLA. The ex vivo response showed dominance by HLA-C-restricted CMV-specific TCR beta clonotypes.

TCRdb reprocessed the reads via MiXCR and lists one record per CDR3 protein. The sample yields 150,000 to 200,000 distinct CDR3 sequences, roughly 19% seen once. Germline lookup yields CDR1 MNHNS and CDR2 SASEGT. The CDR3 runs 14 residues. V dropped 6 bases and J dropped 2 bases, with 13 bases sitting between them. This clonotype was seen once. Its target is not known. The source of this sequence is a human donor in good health (CMV status not recorded). Some clones in this sample may be carry-over from other donors' samples. This chain connects TRBV6-1 to TRBJ1-1; weak D call: TRBD1 (5 bases). The material sequenced was PBMCs. The CDR3 sequence is CASSSRDDNTEAFF. CDR3 in DNA: TGTGCCAGCAGCTCCCGGGACGATAACACTGAAGCTTTCTTT.